Here is one T cell receptor beta chain with its context. Its antigen is unknown. This sample is part of a study of graft-versus-host responses after intestinal transplantation. Broader study findings: Researchers found GvH clones in recipient marrow, and some showed up first in ileum or blood.

The CDR3 totals 16 residues. In germline, CDR1 is MDHEN, CDR2 SYDVKM. The ends were cut back, 6 bases at V and 0 bases at J, with 15 bases in the middle. TCRdb's copy holds only in-frame clones and misses some; the assay was immunoSEQ multiplex PCR. The sample has tens of thousands of clones, 85% to 95% seen once. This sample comprised unstimulated CD8+ T cells sorted from spleen or lymph node cells, obtained before transplant. The chain carries TRBV28 and TRBJ1-5; no firm D call. This TCR derives from a human donor who was the organ donor for an intestinal transplant. This CDR3 is CASRRSGGISNQPQHF. The CDR3 nucleotides are TGTGCCAGCAGGCGAAGTGGAGGGATTAGCAATCAGCCCCAGCATTTT.